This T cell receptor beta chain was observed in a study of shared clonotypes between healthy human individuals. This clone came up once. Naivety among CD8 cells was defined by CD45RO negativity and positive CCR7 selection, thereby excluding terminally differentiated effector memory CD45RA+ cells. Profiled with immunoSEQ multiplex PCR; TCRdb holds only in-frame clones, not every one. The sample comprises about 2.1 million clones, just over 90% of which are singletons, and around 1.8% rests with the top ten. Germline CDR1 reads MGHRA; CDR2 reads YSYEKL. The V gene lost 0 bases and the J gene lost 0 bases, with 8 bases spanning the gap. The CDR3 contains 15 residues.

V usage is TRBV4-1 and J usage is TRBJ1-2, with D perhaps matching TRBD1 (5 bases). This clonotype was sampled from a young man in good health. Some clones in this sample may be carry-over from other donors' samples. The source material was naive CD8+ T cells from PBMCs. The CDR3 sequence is CASSQDEGPNYGYTF. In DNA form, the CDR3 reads TGCGCCAGCAGCCAAGATGAGGGGCCTAACTATGGCTACACCTTC.